This T cell receptor (beta chain) was obtained from a study of monozygotic twins with cystic fibrosis. Overall study findings and caveats: In this small cohort, shared CDR3 numbers showed no association with age, concordance or disease severity. V usage most resembled the co-twin in 13 of 16 pairs.

CDR1 is MNHEY, CDR2 SVGAGI, per germline. With 0 bases removed from V and 4 bases from J, the gap between germline ends came to 10 bases. The CDR3 length is 15 residues. To note about this clone: Its antigen is unknown.

Only in-frame clones appear in the TCRdb table, and some are missing; sequencing was by immunoSEQ multiplex PCR. The data show approximately 17,000 clones, with 96% seen just once and about 0.62% held by the top ten. The chain uses TRBV6-5 and TRBJ1-5; D is unresolved. Sequenced: blood. The TCR sequence derives from a girl between 2 and 10 years old with cystic fibrosis. The CDR3 protein is CASSYSTLGNQPQHF. The CDR3 DNA is TGTGCCAGCAGTTACTCCACTCTCGGTAATCAGCCCCAGCATTTT.